The 5 T cell receptor beta chains presented below share a single source sample, sequenced in a study of T-cell reconstitution after alpha-beta-depleted transplantation in children. The TCRbeta library incorporated unique molecular identifiers. MiXCR was run by TCRdb on the PCR reads, yielding one entry per CDR3 protein. The table records about 610,000 distinct CDR3 sequences, roughly a tenth of them present only once. Sequenced here: PBMCs from the stem cell graft donor, sampled from the stem cell graft. These receptors were taken from a human donor who donated a stem cell graft to a child with acute myeloid leukemia.

The chain's CDR3 is CASSRWDRGQETQYF. CDR3 in DNA: TGTGCCAGCAGCCGATGGGACAGGGGCCAAGAGACCCAGTACTTC. V is TRBV7-2 and J is TRBJ2-5; TRBD1 matches 10 bases. The V gene's germline CDR1 is SGHTA and CDR2 FQGNSA. V lost 5 bases and J lost 1; bases outside the gene matches: 4. The CDR3 consists of 15 residues.

This clonotype has ten or more counts. V and J are TRBV27 and TRBJ2-1; 15 nucleotides match TRBD2. The CDR3 is 15 residues long. The V segment lost 5 bases and the J segment 8 bases; nucleotides outside the gene matches: 4. Per germline, CDR1 MNHEY and CDR2 SMNVEV (reference sequence). CDR3: CASSGLAGGKHEQFF. CDR3 nucleotides: TGTGCCAGCAGTGGACTAGCGGGAGGGAAGCATGAGCAGTTCTTC.

This clonotype showed up just a few times. This chain connects TRBV24-1 to TRBJ2-3; tentatively, D is TRBD2 (5 bases). The CDR3 extends over 16 amino acids. Germline V gene sequence: CDR1 KGHDR, CDR2 SFDVKD. Between the trimmed V and J ends, which lost 1 base and 1 base, there was a span of 11 bases. The CDR3 nucleotides are TGTGCCACCAGTGATTTAAGAGCGGAGGGCACAGATACGCAGTATTTT. Protein sequence: CATSDLRAEGTDTQYF.

The rearrangement links TRBV6-2 or TRBV6-3 to TRBJ2-1, with TRBD2 matching 9 bases. This CDR3 region has 16 residues. V was clipped by 8 bases and J by 7 bases; unmatched bases: 15. Germline V lookup: CDR1 MNHEY, CDR2 SVGEGT. The CDR3: CASVNPGLARGNEQFF. CDR3 coding DNA: TGTGCCAGCGTTAATCCAGGACTAGCGAGGGGGAATGAGCAGTTCTTC.

This clonotype was observed a few times. V is TRBV5-1 and J is TRBJ2-3, with D maybe TRBD2 (5 bases). Germline CDR1 reads SGHRS; CDR2 reads YFSETQ. Trimming took 5 bases from V and 3 from J, leaving 16 bases between them. This CDR3 comprises 15 residues. CDR3 residues: CASRIESERTDTQYF. The CDR3 DNA reads as TGCGCCAGCAGGATTGAGTCGGAGCGGACAGATACGCAGTATTTT.